The 10 T cell receptor beta chains presented below share a single source sample, sequenced in a study of T cells in tuberculosis. Sequencing used immunoSEQ multiplex PCR; TCRdb keeps in-frame clones, though not all of them. This table holds tens of thousands of clones, about 92% found once. Time point denoted: new active TB diagnosis, blood taken before or within 7 days of starting treatment. The source material was PBMCs, sampled at tuberculosis diagnosis. These receptors all stem from an adult with tuberculosis. Some clones in this sample may be carry-over from other donors' samples.

By share of the sample, this clone is medium-sized. The chain recombines TRBV6-5 with TRBJ1-5; unclear D gene. V lost 5 bases, J lost 3 bases, and 8 bases lay in between. The CDR3 extends over 13 amino acids. CDR1 is MNHEY and CDR2 is SVGAGI in the germline V gene. The CDR3 DNA is TGTGCCAGCAGTCCTACCACCAATCAGCCCCAGCATTTT. It specifies CASSPTTNQPQHF.

The chain is built from TRBV5-3 and TRBJ1-2; D not resolved. TRBV5-3 is recorded as an ORF, its role being uncertain. Trimming removed 4 bases at V and 4 bases at J, with 29 bases between. This CDR3 spans 19 amino acids. The CDR3 here is CARSLHTGSRRHATYGYTF. CDR3 sequence (DNA): TGTGCCAGAAGCCTTCATACCGGGTCACGCCGCCACGCTACCTATGGCTACACCTTC.

This chain uses TRBV27 with TRBJ2-5, with 8 bases fitting TRBD2. Germline trimming cut 6 bases from V and 5 bases from J; bases unmatched to any gene: 8. Germline CDR1 MNHEY, CDR2 SMNVEV (reference sequence). The CDR3 is 14 amino acids. The CDR3 nucleotides read TGTGCCAGCAGACGGCGGGGGGTATTGGAGACCCAGTACTTC. As protein: CASRRRGVLETQYF.

CDR3 sequence: CAWSVRTGRGRGTEAFF. The CDR3 nucleotides read TGTGCCTGGAGTGTTCGGACAGGGAGGGGCCGTGGCACTGAAGCTTTCTTT. The rearrangement joins TRBV30 to TRBJ1-1; TRBD1 aligns across 8 bases. The germline CDR1 and CDR2 sequences are GTSNPN and SVGIG (reference sequence). The length of the CDR3 is 17 residues. Germline trimming cut 0 bases from V and 4 bases from J; bases unmatched to any gene: 13.

The rearrangement links TRBV2 to TRBJ2-7; possibly TRBD2 for D (6 bases). Germline V gene lookup returns CDR1 SNHLY and CDR2 FYNNEI. The CDR3 sequence is 16 residues long. Deletions cut 6 bases from V and 11 bases from J, with 29 bases between. CDR3 in amino acids: CASRSQTGVLSRRKYF. Written as DNA, the CDR3 is TGTGCCAGCAGATCTCAAACGGGGGTATTATCTCGTCGTAAGTACTTC.

This clone has only one observation. The chain combines TRBV9 with TRBJ1-4, with D possibly TRBD1 on 5 matching bases. V lost 3 bases and J 5 bases, leaving 14 bases between the germline ends. CDR1 is SGDLS and CDR2 is YYNGEE in the germline V gene. CDR3 length: 15 amino acids. The CDR3 here is CASSADSSVNEKLFF. CDR3 bases: TGTGCCAGCAGCGCCGACAGCTCAGTAAATGAAAAACTGTTTTTT.

The chain links TRBV5-4 to TRBJ2-3; the match to TRBD2 covers 11 bases. The length of the CDR3 is 17 residues. Trimming removed 4 bases from V and 0 bases from J; junction bases left unmatched: 7. Germline loops: CDR1 SGHNT, CDR2 YYREEE (reference sequence). This CDR3 is CASSQRLAGTSTDTQYF. In DNA, the CDR3 is TGTGCCAGCAGCCAAAGACTAGCGGGGACTAGCACAGATACGCAGTATTTT.

The chain employs TRBV19 and TRBJ1-2, with D possibly being TRBD1 (5 bases). Trimming left V 7 bases short and J 4 bases short, with 19 bases between. Germline assignment: CDR1 LNHDA and CDR2 SQIVND (reference sequence). The CDR3 spans 15 residues. Written as DNA, the CDR3 is TGTGCCAGTACCCGAGGAGGTAGGGGAGGCTATGGCTACACCTTC. This gives the protein CASTRGGRGGYGYTF.

The chain combines TRBV19 with TRBJ2-4; 14 nucleotides line up with TRBD2. The CDR3 spans 18 residues. The germline CDR1 and CDR2 sequences are LNHDA and SQIVND (reference sequence). J gave up 7 bases and V 5 bases, and 13 bases lay outside the gene matches. The CDR3 DNA reads as TGTGCCAGTAGTTCCCGTCGACTAGCGGGGGGGCAAGAGAACATTCAGTACTTC. The encoded protein is CASSSRRLAGGQENIQYF.

The chain is built from TRBV25-1 and TRBJ2-2; D might be TRBD1 (5 bases). The CDR3 spans 16 residues. Trimming cost V 5 bases and J 4 bases, with 17 bases left between them. Germline loops: CDR1 MGHDK, CDR2 SYGVNS. The CDR3 sequence is CASSSRDSYTTGELFF. The CDR3 coding sequence is TGTGCCAGCAGTTCCCGAGACAGTTATACCACCGGGGAGCTGTTTTTT.